Following are 30 T cell receptor beta chains from one sample sequenced in a study of cytomegalovirus exposure and HLA in healthy donors. The PCR employed 60 Vbeta primers together with 13 Jbeta primers. Clones were sequenced by immunoSEQ multiplex PCR, and TCRdb holds only the in-frame ones, with some missing. The sample includes 100,000 or so clones, 75% to 85% of them seen just once. Material: PBMCs. The receptors were sampled from a woman between 50 and 59 years old in good health and CMV-seropositive.

V is TRBV19 and J is TRBJ2-1; 14 positions agree with TRBD2. V trimming: 10 bases; J trimming: 7 bases; junction bases outside the gene matches: 9. Germline CDR1 reads LNHDA; CDR2 reads SQIVND (reference sequence). The CDR3 consists of 15 residues. For the CDR3, the DNA is TGTGCCACCGTAACCGGGACTAGCGGGAGTAATGAGCAGTTCTTC. It yields the protein CATVTGTSGSNEQFF.

The chain combines TRBV27 with TRBJ2-7, with a tentative D call TRBD1 (6 bases). There are 17 residues in the CDR3. The V end lost 3 bases, the J end lost 0 bases, and 18 bases lay between the germline ends. Germline lookup yields CDR1 MNHEY and CDR2 SMNVEV (reference sequence). The CDR3 spells CASSFRWTDLSSYEQYF. DNA of the CDR3: TGTGCCAGCAGTTTCCGCTGGACAGACTTAAGCTCCTACGAGCAGTACTTC.

The chain joins TRBV15 to TRBJ2-4; tentatively, D is TRBD2 (5 bases). There are 16 residues in the CDR3. The germline gives CDR1 LNHNV, CDR2 YYDKDF (reference sequence). The V and J ends lost 0 bases and 1 base respectively, with 10 bases between them. The CDR3 reads CATSRDPTGAKNIQYF. The DNA of the CDR3 is TGTGCCACCAGCAGAGATCCAACGGGGGCCAAAAACATTCAGTACTTC.

The CDR3 sequence is CASSLGSGTGELFF. The CDR3, as DNA: TGTGCCAGCAGCTTAGGTTCGGGGACCGGGGAGCTGTTTTTT. V is TRBV7-8 and J is TRBJ2-2; D perhaps matches TRBD2 (5 bases). V lost 1 base and J 5 bases, leaving 8 bases between the germline ends. Germline V gene data show CDR1 as SGHVS and CDR2 as FQNEAQ. The CDR3 is made up of 14 amino acids.

The V and J genes are TRBV11-2 and TRBJ1-1; D remains ambiguous. The V end was cut by 3 bases, the J end by 5 bases, with 4 bases between. Germline lookup yields CDR1 SGHAT and CDR2 FQNNGV. The CDR3 spans 11 residues. The CDR3 spells CASSFRTEAFF. Written as DNA, the CDR3 is TGTGCCAGCAGCTTTAGAACTGAAGCTTTCTTT.

This chain connects TRBV5-1 to TRBJ2-1; TRBD1 matches 9 bases. The CDR3 spans 14 residues. V shed 4 bases and J 7 bases; nucleotides not matched to a gene: 6. In germline, CDR1 is SGHRS, CDR2 YFSETQ. The CDR3 sequence: CASSAGQGQNEQFF. Here the CDR3 DNA reads TGCGCCAGCAGCGCGGGACAGGGTCAGAATGAGCAGTTCTTC.

CDR3 sequence reads: CASSRSSYNEQFF. Here the CDR3 DNA reads TGTGCCAGCAGCCGTTCCTCCTACAATGAGCAGTTCTTC. The chain uses TRBV27 and TRBJ2-1, with unresolved D. Germline V gene lookup returns CDR1 MNHEY and CDR2 SMNVEV (reference sequence). V gave up 6 bases and J gave up 0 bases, with 6 bases separating them. This CDR3 region has 13 residues.

The chain couples TRBV7-6 to TRBJ2-7, with D unclear. The CDR3 is 14 residues long. V lost 2 bases, J lost 3 bases, and 11 bases lay in between. Per the germline V gene, CDR1 is SGHVS and CDR2 is FNYEAQ. The CDR3 DNA sequence: TGTGCCAGCAGCTTACCCGCCGGCGGCTACGAGCAGTACTTC. It specifies CASSLPAGGYEQYF.

About this clone itself: At one boundary the junction diverges from the germline segment, which might be a read error. The chain is built from TRBV7-7 and TRBJ2-2; perhaps TRBD1 as D (6 bases). The CDR3 spans 16 residues. The V gene's germline CDR1 is SSHAT and CDR2 FNYEAQ (reference sequence). The CDR3 DNA follows: TGTGCTAGCAGCGCCCTTCAGGGGCGAGACACCGGGGAGCTGTTTTTT. Residues: CASSALQGRDTGELFF.

The V call is TRBV7-3, the J call TRBJ2-7; D call uncertain. This CDR3 contains 13 residues. Germline CDR1 and CDR2: SGHTA and FQGTGA. The ends were cut back, 5 bases at V and 3 bases at J, with 11 bases in the middle. CDR3 DNA sequence: TGTGCCAGCAGCCCCGGCGGTCTCTACGAGCAGTACTTC. This encodes CASSPGGLYEQYF.

A single count supports this clone. The V gene is TRBV30, the J gene TRBJ1-2; 10 bases agree with TRBD1. The V and J ends lost 3 bases and 8 bases, in that order; junction bases with no gene match: 9. Per germline, CDR1 GTSNPN and CDR2 SVGIG (reference sequence). This CDR3 has 14 residues. The CDR3 loop is CAWRRQGAGVGYTF. Here the CDR3 DNA reads TGTGCCTGGAGACGACAGGGGGCGGGTGTCGGCTACACCTTC.

This clone occurred once. The V gene is TRBV7-9, the J gene TRBJ2-2, with TRBD2 matching 9 bases. V lost 6 bases to trimming and J lost 4 bases; unmatched junction nucleotides: 18. Germline V CDR1 and CDR2: SEHNR, FQNEAQ (reference sequence). The CDR3 runs to 19 residues. The CDR3 here is CASSLPPLVLAGTTGELFF. The CDR3 DNA reads TGTGCCAGCAGTTTACCACCACTGGTGCTAGCGGGGACCACCGGGGAGCTGTTTTTT.

The chain is built from TRBV2 and TRBJ1-1, with D tentatively TRBD1 (6 bases). Germline CDR1 and CDR2: SNHLY and FYNNEI. The CDR3 has 14 amino acids. V dropped 6 bases and J dropped 1 base, with 12 bases sitting between them. In DNA, the CDR3 is TGTGCCAGCAGCGCGGACAGCCAGAACACTGAAGCTTTCTTT. Translation: CASSADSQNTEAFF. The full variable domain, its missing parts supplied by reference TRBV2 and TRBJ1-1, is EPEVTQTPSHQVTQMGQEVILRCVPISNHLYFYWYRQILGQKVEFLVSFYNNEISEKSEIFDDQFSVERPDGSNFTLKIRSTKLEDSAMYFCASSADSQNTEAFFGQGTRLTVV.

The V gene is TRBV6-1, the J gene TRBJ1-1; D is uncertain. The V and J ends lost 5 bases and 4 bases respectively, with 5 bases between them. The germline gives CDR1 MNHNS, CDR2 SASEGT. The CDR3 extends over 11 amino acids. The CDR3 DNA follows: TGTGCCAGCAGTTACGGCACTGAAGCTTTCTTT. Its translation: CASSYGTEAFF.

The V gene is TRBV6-4, the J gene TRBJ2-1; 8 bases align to TRBD2. The germline V gene encodes CDR1 MRHNA and CDR2 SNTAGT. Unmatched junction bases numbered 5, after V lost 0 bases and J lost 4 bases. The CDR3 runs 16 residues. The CDR3 is CASSDSVGGGYNEQFF. For the CDR3, the DNA is TGTGCCAGCAGTGACTCGGTCGGGGGGGGTTACAATGAGCAGTTCTTC.

V usage is TRBV4-1 and J usage is TRBJ2-7; D is possibly TRBD2 (5 bases). The V end was cut by 4 bases, the J end by 3 bases, with 13 bases between. CDR1 MGHRA and CDR2 YSYEKL come from the germline V gene. This CDR3 contains 14 residues. The CDR3 is CASSPAVEVYEQYF. The CDR3 region has the DNA TGCGCCAGCAGCCCTGCGGTGGAGGTCTACGAGCAGTACTTC.

This clone was counted only a few times. The chain couples TRBV10-3 to TRBJ2-7, with 8 bases identical to TRBD2. Germline CDR1 ENHRY, CDR2 SYGVKD. V dropped 5 bases and J dropped 7; count of bases not matched to a gene: 4. The CDR3 totals 12 residues. The CDR3 DNA follows: TGTGCCATCAGTACGGGGGGGAGAGAGCAGTACTTC. Protein product: CAISTGGREQYF.

Here the CDR3 reads CASSLRLRTGVVNSPLHF. The CDR3 nucleotides are TGTGCCAGCAGCTTACGCCTGCGGACAGGGGTTGTAAATTCACCCCTCCACTTT. The chain links TRBV5-6 to TRBJ1-6; 9 nucleotides line up with TRBD1. The CDR3 loop spans 18 amino acids. Losses at the gene ends were 2 bases for V and 7 bases for J; bases not matched to a gene: 13. Per germline, CDR1 SGHDT and CDR2 YYEEEE.

This chain uses TRBV2 with TRBJ1-6, with D perhaps matching TRBD1 (5 bases). The CDR3 spans 18 residues. Trimming left V 2 bases short and J 7 bases short, with 21 bases between. Germline V CDR1 and CDR2: SNHLY, FYNNEI. The CDR3 DNA reads TGTGCCAGCAGTGAATATCTAAGGGGAATAGGTTGGAATTCACCCCTCCACTTT. It is translated as CASSEYLRGIGWNSPLHF.

This clone was found a few times. The chain has TRBV30 and TRBJ1-1; D not resolved. The CDR3 has 13 amino acids. CDR1 is GTSNPN and CDR2 is SVGIG in the germline V gene (reference sequence). Between the trimmed V and J ends, which lost 0 bases and 1 base, there was a span of 6 bases. The CDR3: CAWSVTANTEAFF. Written as DNA, the CDR3 is TGTGCCTGGAGTGTAACAGCGAACACTGAAGCTTTCTTT.

This chain links TRBV9 with TRBJ2-1; 10 bases match TRBD2. V shed 4 bases, J shed 7 bases, and the junction held 5 bases outside the gene matches. The CDR3 loop spans 14 amino acids. Germline V CDR1 and CDR2: SGDLS, YYNGEE. In DNA, the CDR3 is TGTGCCAGCAGCCCTACTAGCGGGGCGAATGAGCAGTTCTTC. It is translated as CASSPTSGANEQFF.

The rearrangement joins TRBV30 to TRBJ1-6, with 12 positions matching TRBD1. Germline V CDR1 and CDR2: GTSNPN, SVGIG (reference sequence). CDR3 size: 16 residues. V was clipped by 3 bases and J by 7 bases; unmatched bases: 7. CDR3 residues: CAWRVRDRGQNSPLHF. The CDR3 nucleotides are TGTGCCTGGAGGGTCCGGGACAGGGGGCAAAATTCACCCCTCCACTTT.

This sequence joins TRBV5-6 and TRBJ2-7; no reliable D call. CDR1 and CDR2 from the germline V gene are SGHDT and YYEEEE. V was cut by 4 bases and J by 7 bases, with 12 bases left in between. CDR3 length equals 12 residues. In DNA form, the CDR3 reads TGTGCCAGCAGCGTACCTAATCGAGAGCAGTACTTC. Its protein is CASSVPNREQYF.

This chain connects TRBV2 to TRBJ2-5, with 7 bases that match TRBD1. This CDR3 region has 19 residues. Trimming cost V 4 bases and J 5 bases; bases outside gene matches: 22. The germline V gene has CDR1 SNHLY and CDR2 FYNNEI. CDR3 amino acids: CASSGSRRLSWTGSETQYF. CDR3 sequence (DNA): TGTGCCAGCAGTGGGTCTCGCCGCCTCTCCTGGACAGGTTCCGAGACCCAGTACTTC.

The table lists this clone with a few counts. This rearrangement joins TRBV5-1 to TRBJ2-3, with TRBD2 matching 10 bases. The CDR3 is 17 amino acids. V lost 5 bases and J lost 7; bases outside the gene matches: 16. CDR1 SGHRS and CDR2 YFSETQ come from the germline V gene. CDR3 loop: CASRIRDRTSGAYTQYF. The CDR3 nucleotides are TGCGCCAGCAGGATACGGGACCGCACTAGCGGGGCTTATACGCAGTATTTT.

The gene calls are TRBV5-6 and TRBJ1-1; D may be TRBD1 (6 bases). The germline CDR1 and CDR2 sequences are SGHDT and YYEEEE. V lost 0 bases, J lost 4 bases, and 13 bases lay in between. CDR3 length: 15 residues. CDR3 coding DNA: TGTGCCAGCAGCTTGGTCCCAGGGGAGGGCACTGAAGCTTTCTTT. Amino acids: CASSLVPGEGTEAFF.

The rearrangement links TRBV6-5 to TRBJ1-2; TRBD1 might be the D (5 bases). V lost 7 bases to trimming and J lost 6 bases, with 18 bases between them. The CDR3 runs 14 residues. In germline, CDR1 is MNHEY, CDR2 SVGAGI. As DNA, the CDR3 is TGTGCCAGCAACCCCCCCCAGGGCGCCGATGGCTACACCTTC. Its protein is CASNPPQGADGYTF.

This clone appeared a few times. V gene TRBV5-1 combines with J gene TRBJ2-7, with D perhaps matching TRBD1 (6 bases). The length of the CDR3 is 16 residues. V shed 3 bases and J shed 0 bases, with 16 bases lying between them. The germline CDR1 and CDR2 sequences are SGHRS and YFSETQ. DNA for the CDR3: TGCGCCAGCAGCTGGGGGCTGGGGTCAAGCTCCTACGAGCAGTACTTC. Its translation is CASSWGLGSSSYEQYF. Using reference TRBV5-1 and TRBJ2-7 for the parts outside the CDR3, the full variable domain is KAGVTQTPRYLIKTRGQQVTLSCSPISGHRSVSWYQQTPGQGLQFLFEYFSETQRNKGNFPGRFSGRQFSNSRSEMNVSTLELGDSALYLCASSWGLGSSSYEQYFGPGTRLTVT.

The chain combines TRBV19 with TRBJ1-1; tentative D call: TRBD1 (6 bases). This CDR3 contains 15 residues. From germline, CDR1 is LNHDA and CDR2 SQIVND (reference sequence). V lost 10 bases and J 5 bases, leaving 23 bases between the germline ends. The CDR3 loop is CATRGYTGRRTEAFF. CDR3 coding DNA: TGTGCCACCCGTGGGTACACAGGGCGAAGAACTGAAGCTTTCTTT.

V and J are TRBV30 and TRBJ1-2; unclear D gene. Trimming stripped 4 bases from V and 3 bases from J, with 6 bases between. CDR3 length equals 11 residues. Germline V gene lookup returns CDR1 GTSNPN and CDR2 SVGIG (reference sequence). CDR3 amino acids: CAWKEDYGYTF. The CDR3 DNA reads as TGTGCCTGGAAGGAGGACTATGGCTACACCTTC.